One and the same sample provided the 30 T cell receptor beta chains below, sequenced in a study of blood T cell repertoires in COVID-19. Clones were sequenced by immunoSEQ multiplex PCR, and TCRdb holds only the in-frame ones, with some missing. The sample shows more than 100,000 clones, approximately 90% of them seen only once. Sequencing was performed on peripheral blood. Every receptor here comes from a man in his fifties or sixties with active or convalescent COVID-19.

The V call is TRBV19, the J call TRBJ2-5, with 8 bases lining up with TRBD2. Germline assignment: CDR1 LNHDA and CDR2 SQIVND (reference sequence). The V and J ends lost 1 base and 2 bases, in that order; junction bases with no gene match: 15. The CDR3 runs to 19 residues. The CDR3 DNA follows: TGTGCCAGTAGTATAGGGCTCGTGCGGAGACGGGAGGGACAAGAGACCCAGTACTTC. It is translated as CASSIGLVRRREGQETQYF.

The V gene is TRBV18, the J gene TRBJ2-2; 9 bases are shared with TRBD1. V trimming: 5 bases; J trimming: 7 bases; junction bases outside the gene matches: 8. Germline-derived CDR1 and CDR2 are KGHSH and LQKENI. The CDR3 has 15 residues. CDR3 region: CASSAGQGLGGELFF. CDR3 in DNA: TGTGCCAGCTCAGCCGGACAGGGGCTTGGCGGGGAGCTGTTTTTT.

The CDR3 loop is CASHRSSGRYNEQFF. The CDR3 nucleotides are TGTGCCAGCCATCGGAGTAGCGGGAGGTACAATGAGCAGTTCTTC. The chain recombines TRBV6-5 with TRBJ2-1; 10 bases agree with TRBD2. Germline assignment: CDR1 MNHEY and CDR2 SVGAGI. This CDR3 region has 15 residues. Trimming at V came to 8 bases and at J to 4 bases, leaving 8 bases not matched to a gene.

The chain couples TRBV27 to TRBJ1-3; perhaps TRBD1 as D (6 bases). This CDR3 spans 13 amino acids. Germline values: CDR1 MNHEY, CDR2 SMNVEV (reference sequence). Between the trimmed V and J ends, which lost 2 bases and 4 bases, there was a span of 6 bases. The CDR3 loop reads CASSLGQGNTIYF. The CDR3 DNA sequence: TGTGCCAGCAGTTTAGGACAGGGAAACACCATATATTTT.

The chain employs TRBV28 and TRBJ2-3; the match to TRBD2 covers 14 bases. This CDR3 comprises 16 residues. The junction had 11 bases not matched to a gene; V was cut back by 6 bases and J by 9 bases. Germline V gene data show CDR1 as MDHEN and CDR2 as SYDVKM. The CDR3 loop reads CASRTPGTSGSGTQYF. In nucleotides, the CDR3 is TGTGCCAGCAGAACCCCCGGGACTAGCGGGAGTGGAACGCAGTATTTT.

V gene TRBV7-9 combines with J gene TRBJ1-1; weak D call: TRBD1 (6 bases). This CDR3 region has 15 residues. The germline V and J ends were trimmed by 1 base and 5 bases, with 14 bases remaining between them. In germline, CDR1 is SEHNR, CDR2 FQNEAQ (reference sequence). In DNA form, the CDR3 reads TGTGCCAGCAGCTTAGTGGGGCAGGGGAGTACTGAAGCTTTCTTT. Protein: CASSLVGQGSTEAFF.

This chain joins TRBV2 and TRBJ2-7; D uncertain. This CDR3 comprises 11 residues. Germline-derived CDR1 and CDR2 are SNHLY and FYNNEI. Trimming removed 2 bases at V and 9 bases at J, with 8 bases between. The CDR3 is CASSESVGQYF. As DNA, the CDR3 is TGTGCCAGCAGTGAATCTGTCGGGCAGTACTTC.

This clone has a single count. V gene TRBV19 combines with J gene TRBJ2-7; 7 bases are shared with TRBD2. Germline V lookup: CDR1 LNHDA, CDR2 SQIVND (reference sequence). V gave up 3 bases and J gave up 0 bases; unmatched junction bases: 5. CDR3 size: 15 residues. In DNA form, the CDR3 reads TGTGCCAGTAGTATCAAGCGGGGAAGCTCCTACGAGCAGTACTTC. Translated, it gives CASSIKRGSSYEQYF.

The rearrangement uses TRBV7-8 and TRBJ2-3; 7 positions agree with TRBD2. The trim removed 5 bases at V and 4 bases at J, leaving 18 bases unmatched. Germline CDR1 SGHVS, CDR2 FQNEAQ. The CDR3 length is 18 residues. CDR3: CASSPSSSGMARADTQYF. The DNA of the CDR3 is TGTGCCAGCAGCCCTAGTTCGAGCGGGATGGCGAGGGCAGATACGCAGTATTTT.

The chain carries TRBV3-1 (or the pseudogene TRBV3-2) and TRBJ1-4, with D unresolved. V was pared by 0 bases and J by 13 bases, with 15 bases between. CDR3 length equals 14 residues. From germline, CDR1 is LGHDT and CDR2 YNNKEL (reference sequence). The CDR3 DNA sequence: TGTGCCAGCAGCCAAGAATATCAGGCAGCTGGACTGTTTTTT. Its protein product is CASSQEYQAAGLFF.

This clone has more than one count but fewer than ten. This rearrangement joins TRBV12-5 to TRBJ2-3; 10 bases fit TRBD1. The CDR3 extends over 15 amino acids. Unmatched junction bases numbered 8, after V lost 6 bases and J lost 5 bases. The V gene's germline CDR1 is LGHNT and CDR2 FRNRAP. The DNA of the CDR3 is TGTGCTAGTGGCACCGGGACAGGGGATGGAGATACGCAGTATTTT. This translates into CASGTGTGDGDTQYF.

The chain joins TRBV19 to TRBJ2-2, with 10 bases that match TRBD1. The CDR3 is made up of 14 amino acids. After removal of 8 bases from V and 1 base from J, the junction contained 1 base not matched to a gene. The V gene's germline CDR1 is LNHDA and CDR2 SQIVND (reference sequence). The CDR3: CASGTGVNTGELFF. The CDR3 coding sequence is TGTGCCAGTGGGACAGGGGTGAACACCGGGGAGCTGTTTTTT.

V and J are TRBV20-1 and TRBJ2-1; tentative D call: TRBD2 (6 bases). Germline CDR1 and CDR2: DFQATT and SNEGSKA (reference sequence). Between the trimmed V and J ends, which lost 3 bases and 6 bases, there was a span of 33 bases. CDR3 size: 20 residues. The CDR3 bases are TGCAGTGCTAGTCGGGTAGGGGACGGGGTCGGGAGTAAGGATCTCAATGAGCAGTTCTTC. This gives the protein CSASRVGDGVGSKDLNEQFF.

V is TRBV6-5 and J is TRBJ2-1, with unresolved D. Germline V gene sequence: CDR1 MNHEY, CDR2 SVGAGI. This CDR3 is 11 amino acids long. Trimming pared 7 bases from V and 4 bases from J, leaving 5 bases between. The CDR3 loop is CASTRYNEQFF. The CDR3 DNA reads as TGTGCCAGCACCCGGTACAATGAGCAGTTCTTC.

The CDR3: CASSSQLGTAYNEQFF. DNA of the CDR3: TGTGCCAGCAGCTCCCAACTGGGGACAGCCTACAATGAGCAGTTCTTC. This chain joins TRBV14 and TRBJ2-1; 7 bases are shared with TRBD1. After removal of 5 bases from V and 2 bases from J, the junction contained 9 bases not matched to a gene. CDR1 SGHDN and CDR2 FVKESK come from the germline V gene. This CDR3 has 16 amino acids. Full variable domain (outside the CDR3, taken from reference TRBV14 and TRBJ2-1): EAGVTQFPSHSVIEKGQTVTLRCDPISGHDNLYWYRRVMGKEIKFLLHFVKESKQDESGMPNNRFLAERTGGTYSTLKVQPAELEDSGVYFCASSSQLGTAYNEQFFGPGTRLTVL.

The DNA for the CDR3 is TGTGCCAGCAGCTTCTATCGGGGTAATGAAAAACTGTTTTTT. Translating it yields CASSFYRGNEKLFF. The chain uses TRBV7-9 and TRBJ1-4; D is unclear. Trimming shortened V by 3 bases and J by 4 bases, and 9 bases separated the two germline ends. Germline CDR1 and CDR2: SEHNR and FQNEAQ (reference sequence). The CDR3 is made up of 14 amino acids.

This sequence joins TRBV19 and TRBJ1-1; a possible D gene is TRBD1 (6 bases). Deletions cut 3 bases from V and 3 bases from J, with 23 bases between. The germline CDR1 and CDR2 sequences are LNHDA and SQIVND (reference sequence). This CDR3 is built from 18 residues. The CDR3 nucleotides are TGTGCCAGTAGTATCCGACGGGCTACAGGGTCGAGCCACACTGAAGCTTTCTTT. Translated: CASSIRRATGSSHTEAFF.

This clone was detected only a few times. The chain combines TRBV19 with TRBJ1-5; 9 bases align to TRBD1. V shed 5 bases and J 4 bases; nucleotides not matched to a gene: 3. In germline, CDR1 is LNHDA, CDR2 SQIVND (reference sequence). This CDR3 is built from 14 residues. Written as DNA, the CDR3 is TGTGCCAGTAGTCCCGGGACAGGGAATCAGCCCCAGCATTTT. It specifies CASSPGTGNQPQHF.

V usage is TRBV20-1 and J usage is TRBJ2-3; TRBD2 agrees at 7 bases. CDR3 length equals 10 residues. Trimming cost V 5 bases and J 13 bases; bases outside gene matches: 6. Germline loops: CDR1 DFQATT, CDR2 SNEGSKA (reference sequence). CDR3 amino acids: CSAPRAGEYF. CDR3 DNA: TGCAGTGCTCCGAGGGCGGGAGAGTATTTT.

The chain recombines TRBV3-1 (or the pseudogene TRBV3-2) with TRBJ2-7; 9 bases fit TRBD1. CDR3 length: 15 amino acids. V shed 6 bases, J shed 5 bases, and the junction held 11 bases outside the gene matches. Germline CDR1 and CDR2: LGHDT and YNNKEL (reference sequence). This chain's CDR3 is CASRRTGTGFDEQYF. The CDR3 DNA follows: TGTGCCAGCAGACGAACCGGGACAGGGTTTGACGAGCAGTACTTC.

This chain links TRBV12-5 with TRBJ1-5; 8 bases are shared with TRBD1. Germline CDR1 LGHNT, CDR2 FRNRAP. Germline trimming cut 5 bases from V and 5 bases from J; bases unmatched to any gene: 8. The CDR3 length is 15 residues. The CDR3 DNA follows: TGTGCTAGTGGTCTTTCAGGGACAGGCCATCAGCCCCAGCATTTT. As protein: CASGLSGTGHQPQHF.

The chain carries TRBV18 and TRBJ2-7, with 10 bases that match TRBD1. The germline gives CDR1 KGHSH, CDR2 LQKENI. The CDR3 totals 17 residues. Trimming removed 6 bases from V and 6 bases from J; junction bases left unmatched: 17. The CDR3 nucleotides read TGTGCCAGCTCTGCAGAGGGGGACAGGGGATCGTCTTCCGAGCAGTACTTC. Translation gives CASSAEGDRGSSSEQYF.

The rearrangement links TRBV5-1 to TRBJ2-5; the match to TRBD1 covers 7 bases. J lost 2 bases, V lost 4 bases, and 5 bases had no gene match. The germline V gene has CDR1 SGHRS and CDR2 YFSETQ. The CDR3 spans 14 residues. The CDR3 here is CASSQQGIQETQYF. Here the CDR3 DNA reads TGCGCCAGCAGCCAACAGGGGATACAAGAGACCCAGTACTTC.

This chain uses TRBV4-2 with TRBJ1-2; D unresolved. The germline gives CDR1 LGHNA, CDR2 YNFKEQ. The V and J ends lost 4 bases and 2 bases respectively, with 5 bases between them. The CDR3 runs 12 residues. CDR3 DNA sequence: TGTGCCAGCAGCCGACTAAACTATGGCTACACCTTC. Its translation is CASSRLNYGYTF.

The chain employs TRBV25-1 and TRBJ2-3, with 9 bases identical to TRBD1. Trimming removed 9 bases from V and 3 bases from J; junction bases left unmatched: 10. CDR1 and CDR2 (germline): MGHDK, SYGVNS. The CDR3 runs 15 residues. This CDR3 is CASAPRTGVTDTQYF. CDR3 nucleotide sequence: TGTGCCAGTGCCCCCCGGACAGGGGTAACAGATACGCAGTATTTT.

The V gene is TRBV6-2 or TRBV6-3, the J gene TRBJ1-6; 10 bases fit TRBD1. Germline V gene sequence: CDR1 MNHEY, CDR2 SVGEGT. J lost 8 bases, V lost 6 bases, and 10 bases had no gene match. CDR3 length: 16 residues. As DNA, the CDR3 is TGTGCCAGCAGCGATATCCGGGACAGGGGTCATTCACCCCTCCACTTT. Translated, it gives CASSDIRDRGHSPLHF.

The gene calls are TRBV18 and TRBJ1-3; TRBD1 matches 11 bases. The germline V gene has CDR1 KGHSH and CDR2 LQKENI. The CDR3 runs 17 residues. Trimming at V came to 2 bases and at J to 1 base, leaving 4 bases not matched to a gene. CDR3 sequence (DNA): TGTGCCAGCTCACCATCCGGGACAGGGGGATCTGGAAACACCATATATTTT. Amino acid sequence: CASSPSGTGGSGNTIYF.

The chain uses TRBV9 and TRBJ1-1; D perhaps matches TRBD1 (6 bases). CDR1 is SGDLS and CDR2 is YYNGEE in the germline V gene. The CDR3 totals 14 residues. The ends were cut back, 1 base at V and 5 bases at J, with 12 bases in the middle. For the CDR3, the DNA is TGTGCCAGCAGCGTAACAGGGAGAGGGACTGAAGCTTTCTTT. Protein: CASSVTGRGTEAFF.

The chain uses TRBV11-3 and TRBJ2-7; perhaps TRBD1 as D (6 bases). From germline, CDR1 is SGHNT and CDR2 YENEEA. This CDR3 has 12 residues. Trimming shortened V by 3 bases and J by 6 bases, and 9 bases separated the two germline ends. The CDR3 sequence is CASSFGGAEQYF. The CDR3 region has the DNA TGTGCCAGCAGCTTTGGGGGCGCCGAGCAGTACTTC. Full variable domain (remainder filled in from reference TRBV11-3 and TRBJ2-7): EAGVVQSPRYKIIEKKQPVAFWCNPISGHNTLYWYLQNLGQGPELLIRYENEEAVDDSQLPKDRFSAERLKGVDSTLKIQPAELGDSAVYLCASSFGGAEQYFGPGTRLTVT.

In its sample, this clone was seen once. Other DNA variants within this sample encode the same CDR3. The chain links TRBV4-3 to TRBJ1-5; D is possibly TRBD1 (5 bases). This CDR3 contains 14 residues. CDR1 and CDR2 from the germline V gene are LGHNA and YSLEER. Between the trimmed V and J ends, which lost 1 base and 5 bases, there was a span of 9 bases. The CDR3 DNA reads as TGCGCCAGCAGCCAAGGGAGGGGTGATCAGCCCCAGCATTTT. The encoded protein is CASSQGRGDQPQHF.